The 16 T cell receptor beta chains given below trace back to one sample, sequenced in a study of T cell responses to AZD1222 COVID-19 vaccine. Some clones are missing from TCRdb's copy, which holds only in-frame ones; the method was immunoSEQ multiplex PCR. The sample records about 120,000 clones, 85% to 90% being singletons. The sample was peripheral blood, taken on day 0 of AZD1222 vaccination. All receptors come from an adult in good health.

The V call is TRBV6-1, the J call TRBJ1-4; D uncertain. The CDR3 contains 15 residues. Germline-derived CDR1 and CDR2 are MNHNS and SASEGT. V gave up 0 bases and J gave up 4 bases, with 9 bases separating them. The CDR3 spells CASSEARVINEKLFF. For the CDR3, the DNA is TGTGCCAGCAGTGAAGCGCGAGTCATTAATGAAAAACTGTTTTTT.

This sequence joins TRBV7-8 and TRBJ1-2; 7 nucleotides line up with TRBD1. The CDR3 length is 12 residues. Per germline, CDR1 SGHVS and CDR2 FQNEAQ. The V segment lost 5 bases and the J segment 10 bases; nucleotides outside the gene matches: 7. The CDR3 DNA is TGTGCCAGCAGCCTAGGGGACAGTCACTACACCTTC. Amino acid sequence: CASSLGDSHYTF.

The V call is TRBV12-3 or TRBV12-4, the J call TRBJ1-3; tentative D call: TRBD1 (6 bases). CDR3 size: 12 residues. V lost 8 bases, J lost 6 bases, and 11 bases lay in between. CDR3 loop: CASRTEINTIYF. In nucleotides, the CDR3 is TGTGCCAGCCGGACAGAAATAAACACCATATATTTT.

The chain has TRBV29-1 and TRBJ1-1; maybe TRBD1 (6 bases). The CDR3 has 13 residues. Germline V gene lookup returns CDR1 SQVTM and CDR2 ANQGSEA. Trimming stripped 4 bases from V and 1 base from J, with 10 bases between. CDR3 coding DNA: TGCAGCGTTGCCGAGACAGGGAACACTGAAGCTTTCTTT. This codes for CSVAETGNTEAFF.

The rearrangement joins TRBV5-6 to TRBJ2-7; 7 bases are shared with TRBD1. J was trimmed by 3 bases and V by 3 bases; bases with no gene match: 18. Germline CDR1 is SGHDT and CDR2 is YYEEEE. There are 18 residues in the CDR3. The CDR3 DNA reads TGTGCCAGCAGCTCAACCCGGACAGGTCAATGGAGCCTCTACGAGCAGTACTTC. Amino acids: CASSSTRTGQWSLYEQYF.

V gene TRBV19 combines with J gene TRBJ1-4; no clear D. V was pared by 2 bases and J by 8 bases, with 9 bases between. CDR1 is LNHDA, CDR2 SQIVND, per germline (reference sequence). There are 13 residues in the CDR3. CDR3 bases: TGTGCCAGTAGTATATATTTCGGGGAAAAACTGTTTTTT. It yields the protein CASSIYFGEKLFF. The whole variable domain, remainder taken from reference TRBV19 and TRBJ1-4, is DGGITQSPKYLFRKEGQNVTLSCEQNLNHDAMYWYRQDPGQGLRLIYYSQIVNDFQKGDIAEGYSVSREKKESFPLTVTSAQKNPTAFYLCASSIYFGEKLFFGSGTQLSVL.

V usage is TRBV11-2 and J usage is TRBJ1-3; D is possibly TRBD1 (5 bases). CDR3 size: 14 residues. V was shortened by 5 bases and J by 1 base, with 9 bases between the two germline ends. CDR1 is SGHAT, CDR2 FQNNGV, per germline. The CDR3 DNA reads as TGTGCCAGCAGCGTCGGGGGGTCTGGAAACACCATATATTTT. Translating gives CASSVGGSGNTIYF.

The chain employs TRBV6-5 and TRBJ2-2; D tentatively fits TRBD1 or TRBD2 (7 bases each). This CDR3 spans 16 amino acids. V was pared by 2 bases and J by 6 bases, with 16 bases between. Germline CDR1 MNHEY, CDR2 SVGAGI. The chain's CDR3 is CASSYASSGGAGELFF. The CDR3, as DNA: TGTGCCAGCAGTTACGCCTCATCAGGGGGGGCCGGGGAGCTGTTTTTT.

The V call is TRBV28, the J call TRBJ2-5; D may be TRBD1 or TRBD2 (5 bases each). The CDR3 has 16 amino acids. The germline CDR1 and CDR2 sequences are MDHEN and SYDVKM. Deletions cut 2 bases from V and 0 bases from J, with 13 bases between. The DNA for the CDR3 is TGTGCCAGCAGTTTAGGTACGGGGACGTACCAAGAGACCCAGTACTTC. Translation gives CASSLGTGTYQETQYF.

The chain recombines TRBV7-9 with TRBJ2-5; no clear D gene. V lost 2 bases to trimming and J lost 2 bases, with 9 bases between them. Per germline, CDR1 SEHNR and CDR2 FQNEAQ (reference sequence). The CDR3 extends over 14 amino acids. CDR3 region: CASSLLDPQETQYF. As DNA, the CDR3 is TGTGCCAGCAGCTTACTGGACCCACAAGAGACCCAGTACTTC.

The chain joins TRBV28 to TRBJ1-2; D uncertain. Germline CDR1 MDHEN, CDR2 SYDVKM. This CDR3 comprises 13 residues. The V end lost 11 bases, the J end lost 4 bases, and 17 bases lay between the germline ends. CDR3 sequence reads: CAGSRAVGYGYTF. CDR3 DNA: TGTGCCGGGTCACGGGCCGTCGGCTATGGCTACACCTTC.

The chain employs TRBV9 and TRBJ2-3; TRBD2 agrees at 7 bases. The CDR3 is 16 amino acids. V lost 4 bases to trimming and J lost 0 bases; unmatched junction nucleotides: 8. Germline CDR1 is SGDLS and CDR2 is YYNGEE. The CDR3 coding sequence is TGTGCCAGCAGCCTTTTGGGGGGGGGTAGCACAGATACGCAGTATTTT. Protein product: CASSLLGGGSTDTQYF. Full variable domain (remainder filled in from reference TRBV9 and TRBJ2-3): DSGVTQTPKHLITATGQRVTLRCSPRSGDLSVYWYQQSLDQGLQFLIQYYNGEERAKGNILERFSAQQFPDLHSELNLSSLELGDSALYFCASSLLGGGSTDTQYFGPGTRLTVL.

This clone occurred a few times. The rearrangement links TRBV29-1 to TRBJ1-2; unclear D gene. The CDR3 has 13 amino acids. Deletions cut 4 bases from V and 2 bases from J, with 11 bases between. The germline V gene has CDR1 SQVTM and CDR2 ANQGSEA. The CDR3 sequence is CSVGTPINYGYTF. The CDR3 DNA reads TGCAGCGTTGGAACGCCGATAAACTATGGCTACACCTTC.

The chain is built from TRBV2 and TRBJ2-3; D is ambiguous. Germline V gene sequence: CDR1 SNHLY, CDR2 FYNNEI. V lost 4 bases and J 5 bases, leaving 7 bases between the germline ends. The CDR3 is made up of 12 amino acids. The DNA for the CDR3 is TGTGCCAGCAGTGTCCTCCAAGATACGCAGTATTTT. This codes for CASSVLQDTQYF.

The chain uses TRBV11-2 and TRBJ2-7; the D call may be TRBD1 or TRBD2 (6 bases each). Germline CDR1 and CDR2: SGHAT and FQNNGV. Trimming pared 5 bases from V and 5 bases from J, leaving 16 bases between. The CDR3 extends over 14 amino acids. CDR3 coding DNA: TGTGCCAGCAGCCGGGGAGGCAGGGGCAACGAGCAGTACTTC. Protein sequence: CASSRGGRGNEQYF.

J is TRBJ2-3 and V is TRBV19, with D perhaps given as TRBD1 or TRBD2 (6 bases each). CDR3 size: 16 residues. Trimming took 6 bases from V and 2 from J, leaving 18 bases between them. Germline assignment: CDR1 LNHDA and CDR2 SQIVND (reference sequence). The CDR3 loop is CASSKEGEFYTDTQYF. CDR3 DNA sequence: TGTGCCAGTAGCAAGGAGGGGGAGTTTTACACAGATACGCAGTATTTT.